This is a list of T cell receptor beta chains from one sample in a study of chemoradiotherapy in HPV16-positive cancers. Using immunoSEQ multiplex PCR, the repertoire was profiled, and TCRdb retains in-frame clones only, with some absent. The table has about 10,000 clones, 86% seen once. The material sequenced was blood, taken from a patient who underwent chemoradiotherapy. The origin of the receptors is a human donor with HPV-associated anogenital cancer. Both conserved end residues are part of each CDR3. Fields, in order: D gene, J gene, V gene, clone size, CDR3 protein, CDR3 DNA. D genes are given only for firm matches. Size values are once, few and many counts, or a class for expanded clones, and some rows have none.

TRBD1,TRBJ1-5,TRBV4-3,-,CASSPGTGGKLGNQPQHF,TGCGCCAGCAGTCCCGGGACAGGGGGCAAATTGGGCAATCAGCCCCAGCATTTT
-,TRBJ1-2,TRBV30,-,CAWETGTAYGYTF,TGTGCCTGGGAGACCGGGACGGCCTATGGCTACACCTTC
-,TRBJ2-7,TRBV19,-,CASSSVRAYEQYF,TGTGCCAGTAGTAGTGTCAGGGCCTACGAGCAGTACTTC
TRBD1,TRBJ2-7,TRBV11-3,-,CASSSGQGGSYEQYF,TGTGCCAGCAGCTCAGGACAGGGGGGTTCCTACGAGCAGTACTTC
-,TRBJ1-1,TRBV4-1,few,CASTRTANTEAFF,TGCGCCAGCACGCGGACAGCGAACACTGAAGCTTTCTTT
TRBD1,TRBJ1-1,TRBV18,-,CASSLSTGAAFF,TGTGCCAGCTCACTATCGACAGGGGCAGCTTTCTTT
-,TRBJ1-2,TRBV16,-,CASSHGPGNQSGYTF,TGTGCCAGCAGCCATGGACCCGGCAATCAGTCCGGCTACACCTTC
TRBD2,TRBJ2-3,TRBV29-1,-,CSTSSGGDTDTQYF,TGCAGCACATCGAGCGGGGGGGATACAGATACGCAGTATTTT
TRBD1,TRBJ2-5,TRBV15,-,CATGTGLQETQYF,TGTGCCACCGGGACAGGCCTACAAGAGACCCAGTACTTC
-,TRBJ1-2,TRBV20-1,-,CSASLDTGYTF,TGCAGTGCCTCTTTGGATACTGGCTACACCTTC
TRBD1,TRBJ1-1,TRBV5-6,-,CASSRLRGQGHTEAFF,TGTGCCAGCAGCCGCCTTAGGGGACAGGGTCACACTGAAGCTTTCTTT
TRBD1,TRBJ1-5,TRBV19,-,CASTFGTGNQPQHF,TGTGCCAGTACCTTCGGGACAGGAAATCAGCCCCAGCATTTT
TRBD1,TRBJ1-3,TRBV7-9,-,CASFSHRGLGGNTIYF,TGTGCCAGCTTTTCCCACAGGGGGCTCGGAGGAAACACCATATATTTT
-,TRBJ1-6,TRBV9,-,CASSAIGGNSPLHF,TGTGCCAGCAGCGCAATCGGGGGGAATTCACCCCTCCACTTT
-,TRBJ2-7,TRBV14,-,CASSQGQPEYEQYF,TGTGCCAGCAGCCAAGGACAGCCTGAGTACGAGCAGTACTTC
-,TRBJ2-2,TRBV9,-,CASSAGGGWWSGSAGELFF,TGTGCCAGCAGCGCCGGGGGTGGATGGTGGAGCGGGTCTGCCGGGGAGCTGTTTTTT
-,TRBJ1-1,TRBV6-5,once,CASRNGNTEAFF,TGTGCCAGCCGTAATGGGAACACTGAAGCTTTCTTT
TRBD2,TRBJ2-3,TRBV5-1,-,CASSSDGGVDTQYF,TGCGCCAGCAGCTCGGACGGGGGGGTAGATACGCAGTATTTT
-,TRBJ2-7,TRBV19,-,CASSINPGSWRNEQYF,TGTGCCAGTAGTATAAATCCCGGATCATGGAGGAACGAGCAGTACTTC
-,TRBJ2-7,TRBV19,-,CASSFRGEPYEQYF,TGTGCCAGTAGTTTCCGAGGGGAACCCTACGAGCAGTACTTC
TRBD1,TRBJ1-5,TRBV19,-,CAAGGGSEGGPDQPQHF,TGTGCCGCAGGGGGGGGCAGCGAGGGAGGTCCGGATCAGCCCCAGCATTTT
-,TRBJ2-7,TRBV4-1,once,CASSSEYKVPKQYF,TGCGCCAGCAGCTCCGAATACAAGGTCCCTAAGCAGTACTTC
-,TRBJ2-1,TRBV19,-,CASSRTSFNEQFF,TGTGCCAGTAGTAGGACTTCATTCAATGAGCAGTTCTTC
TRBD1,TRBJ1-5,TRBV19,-,CASRATGASQPQHF,TGTGCCAGTAGGGCTACAGGGGCTAGTCAGCCCCAGCATTTT
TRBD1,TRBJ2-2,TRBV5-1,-,CASDRGPPNTGELFF,TGCGCCAGCGACAGGGGGCCACCGAACACCGGGGAGCTGTTTTTT
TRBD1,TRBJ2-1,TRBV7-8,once,CASSLKWDRRNEQFF,TGTGCCAGCAGCTTGAAATGGGACAGGCGAAATGAGCAGTTCTTC
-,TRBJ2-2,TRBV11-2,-,CASSFDGGRGARNLFF,TGTGCCAGCAGCTTTGACGGGGGCCGCGGCGCTAGAAATCTGTTTTTT
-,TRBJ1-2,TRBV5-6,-,CASSLGHIGYTF,TGTGCCAGCAGCCTGGGACATATCGGCTACACCTTC
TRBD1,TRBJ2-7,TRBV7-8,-,CASSLTYRGEYEQYF,TGTGCCAGCAGCCTAACCTACAGGGGGGAGTACGAGCAGTACTTC
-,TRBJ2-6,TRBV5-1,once,CASSLGQTGANVLTF,TGCGCCAGCAGCTTGGGACAAACTGGGGCCAACGTCCTGACTTTC
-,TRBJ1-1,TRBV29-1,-,CSVGQAGAEAFF,TGCAGCGTTGGACAGGCAGGGGCTGAAGCTTTCTTT
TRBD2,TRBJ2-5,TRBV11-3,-,CASSTMAGGQETQYF,TGTGCCAGCAGTACGATGGCGGGGGGGCAAGAGACCCAGTACTTC
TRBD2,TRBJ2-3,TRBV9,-,CASSPTSVATDTQYF,TGTGCCAGCAGCCCAACTAGCGTTGCCACAGATACGCAGTATTTT
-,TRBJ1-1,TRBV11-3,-,CASSAQGTEAFF,TGTGCCAGCAGCGCTCAGGGCACTGAAGCTTTCTTT
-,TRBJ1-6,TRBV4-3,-,CASSQDQGSSYNSPLHF,TGCGCCAGCAGCCAAGATCAGGGGAGCTCCTATAATTCACCCCTCCACTTT
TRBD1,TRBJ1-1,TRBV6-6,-,CASSYFRDRVNTEAFF,TGTGCCAGCAGTTACTTCCGGGACAGGGTGAACACTGAAGCTTTCTTT
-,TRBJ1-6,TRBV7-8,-,CASSLEGSSSYNSPLHF,TGTGCCAGCAGCTTAGAAGGGAGCAGCTCCTATAATTCACCCCTCCACTTT
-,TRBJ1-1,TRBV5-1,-,CASSLRSENTEAFF,TGCGCCAGCAGCTTGAGAAGTGAGAACACTGAAGCTTTCTTT
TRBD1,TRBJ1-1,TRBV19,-,CASSAWTGGSTEAFF,TGTGCCAGTAGTGCATGGACAGGGGGCTCCACTGAAGCTTTCTTT
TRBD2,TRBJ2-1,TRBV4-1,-,CASSQGASGGLYNEQFF,TGCGCCAGCAGCCAAGGCGCTAGCGGGGGGCTTTACAATGAGCAGTTCTTC
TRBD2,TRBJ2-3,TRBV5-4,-,CASSLAGSTDTQYF,TGTGCCAGCAGCTTAGCGGGGAGCACAGATACGCAGTATTTT